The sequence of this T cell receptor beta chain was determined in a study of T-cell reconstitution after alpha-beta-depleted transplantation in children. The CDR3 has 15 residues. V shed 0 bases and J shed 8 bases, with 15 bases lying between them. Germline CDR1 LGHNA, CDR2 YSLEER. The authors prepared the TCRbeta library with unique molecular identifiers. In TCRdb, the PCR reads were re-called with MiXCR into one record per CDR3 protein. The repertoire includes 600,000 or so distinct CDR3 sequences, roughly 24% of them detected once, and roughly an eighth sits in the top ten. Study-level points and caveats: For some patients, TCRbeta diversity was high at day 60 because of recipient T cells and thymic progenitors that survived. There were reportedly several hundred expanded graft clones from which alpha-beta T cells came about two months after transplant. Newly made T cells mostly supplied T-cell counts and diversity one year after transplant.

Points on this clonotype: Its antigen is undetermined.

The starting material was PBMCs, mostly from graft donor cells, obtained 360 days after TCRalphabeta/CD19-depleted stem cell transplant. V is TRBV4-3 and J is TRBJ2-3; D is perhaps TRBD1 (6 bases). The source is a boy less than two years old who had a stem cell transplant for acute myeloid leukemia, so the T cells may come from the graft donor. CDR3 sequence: CASSQESRVGATQYF. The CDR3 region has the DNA TGCGCCAGCAGCCAAGAGTCCCGAGTGGGGGCTACGCAGTATTTT.